Listed below are T cell receptor beta chains from one sample, sequenced in a study of T cells in Graves' hyperthyroidism and ophthalmopathy. TCRdb processed the multiplex PCR reads anew with MiXCR; each CDR3 protein has one entry. This sample has approximately 700,000 distinct CDR3 sequences, with 45% found just once. Sequencing input: peripheral blood or thyroid tissue (not recorded which). The receptors come from an adult man with Graves' disease, either hyperthyroidism or ophthalmopathy (not recorded which). The CDR3 runs from the conserved cysteine through the conserved F or W. The D gene is left open where the match is weak. A clone size is listed for some rows: how often the clone was seen (once, few, many), or a class if it is expanded.

cdr3_nt cdr3_aa j_call clone_size v_call d_call
TGTGCCACCAGCAGAGGCGGGCTGGAGACCCAGTACTTC CATSRGGLETQYF TRBJ2-5 NA TRBV15 NA
TGTGCCAGCAGTTCATCCGGACTAGCGGCCAACTACGAGCAGTACTTC CASSSSGLAANYEQYF TRBJ2-7 NA TRBV10-3 TRBD2
TGCAGCTTAGATCGGGGTCAGCCCCAGTATTTT CSLDRGQPQYF TRBJ2-3 NA TRBV29-1 NA
TGTGCCAGCAGCATGGGAGGTTTTAGGAACGGGGAGCTGTTTTTT CASSMGGFRNGELFF TRBJ2-2 NA TRBV11-2 NA
TGTGCCAGCTCCTCCCCGCCGGGACTTCGACAAGAGACCCAGTACTTC CASSSPPGLRQETQYF TRBJ2-5 NA TRBV12-3/TRBV12-4 NA
TGTGCCACCAGTGAAGCATCAGGGGAAGGACAGCCCCAGCATTTT CATSEASGEGQPQHF TRBJ1-5 NA TRBV24-1 NA
TGCAGTGCTAGAGTTCTCGTGGCAGGGAAGGGAGAAAAACTGTTTTTT CSARVLVAGKGEKLFF TRBJ1-4 NA TRBV20-1 NA
TGTGCCAGCAGCCTTTCTAAAGGACAGGGGTCGGGCTACACCTTC CASSLSKGQGSGYTF TRBJ1-2 NA TRBV6-5 TRBD1
TGTGCCAGCAGCTATGATTACAGGACAAACACTGAAGCTTTCTTT CASSYDYRTNTEAFF TRBJ1-1 NA TRBV6-5 NA
TGCAGCCCGGCCGGGACAGGGTACAATCAGCCCCAGCATTTT CSPAGTGYNQPQHF TRBJ1-5 NA TRBV20-1 TRBD1
TGTGCCAGCACAGGGGGCCGGAGCACTGAAGCTTTCTTT CASTGGRSTEAFF TRBJ1-1 many TRBV2 TRBD1
TGTGCCAGCGGACAGGGCGGCTATGGCTACACCTTC CASGQGGYGYTF TRBJ1-2 many TRBV6-5 TRBD1
TGTGCCAGCAGTTTCGGGGTGACGTCTCATGGCTACACCTTC CASSFGVTSHGYTF TRBJ1-2 NA TRBV28 NA
TGTGCCATCAGTGCCAGGGACAGGCGTTCACCCCTCCACTTT CAISARDRRSPLHF TRBJ1-6 once TRBV10-3 TRBD1
TGTGCCAGCAGCTCCCCCGGGACAGGGGGACGTGGGGCCAACGTCCTGACTTTC CASSSPGTGGRGANVLTF TRBJ2-6 few TRBV12-3/TRBV12-4 TRBD1
TGTGCCAGCAGCTCTGGAAGCACGGGAGGGACTGAAGCTTTCTTT CASSSGSTGGTEAFF TRBJ1-1 NA TRBV7-9 NA
TGTGCCACCAGTGACCCGGGACAGGTTGCTTTCTTT CATSDPGQVAFF TRBJ1-1 many TRBV24-1 TRBD1
TGTGCCAGCAGCTTAGGCCCACCAGCCACCTACGAGCAGTACTTC CASSLGPPATYEQYF TRBJ2-7 many TRBV7-8 NA
TGTGCCAGCAGTGATGGACTAGCGGACCACGAGCAGTACTTC CASSDGLADHEQYF TRBJ2-7 NA TRBV2 TRBD2
TGCAGCGAAACGACAGGGGTCATCGGTGAAAAACTGTTTTTT CSETTGVIGEKLFF TRBJ1-4 NA TRBV29-1 TRBD1
TGTGCCAGCAGCTTCCCAATTGGGTCTGGGGTGAACACTGAAGCTTTCTTT CASSFPIGSGVNTEAFF TRBJ1-1 NA TRBV7-9 NA
TGCAGTGCTAGAGATGCAGCACTCCAGAACACTGAAGCTTTCTTT CSARDAALQNTEAFF TRBJ1-1 few TRBV20-1 NA